This T cell receptor (beta chain) emerged from a study of cytomegalovirus exposure and HLA in healthy donors. Study overall: The 120 or so validation repertoires matched the approximately 700 first-cohort repertoires in platform, a later analysis reported.

The germline gives CDR1 SGHDT, CDR2 YYEEEE. Trimming took 4 bases from V and 3 from J; bases not matched to a gene: 6. CDR3 length: 16 residues. Some clones are missing from TCRdb's copy, which holds only in-frame ones; the method was immunoSEQ multiplex PCR. This sample yields under 200,000 clones, of which roughly 95% are seen a single time; 0.8% to 0.95% belongs to the top ten. This clone was seen just once. The antigen is unknown. General study points: In vitro experiments confirmed that three CMV-associated chains were specific for CMV antigens. First-cohort TCR clusters were later found to tend to co-occur in the roughly 130 validation repertoires.

Sequenced sample: PBMCs. This sequence was found in a woman under 30 in good health and CMV-seronegative. The rearrangement links TRBV5-6 to TRBJ2-5, with TRBD2 identical over 13 bases. The CDR3 DNA reads TGTGCCAGCAGCCTCGGGACTAGCGGGGAAGAAGAGACCCAGTACTTC. Amino acids: CASSLGTSGEEETQYF.